This T cell receptor beta chain was recorded in a study of PD-L1 blockade in urothelial cancer. Study-level background: When patients started atezolizumab around 2014, it was given at 1,200 mg intravenously every 3 weeks. Patients had received 0 to 3 prior chemotherapy regimens. Per blood sample, T cells had a median of roughly 150,000. Study-level points and caveats: Better survival was predicted by below-median pretreatment blood TCR clonality.

Concerning this clone itself: Antigen: not known. Different DNA sequences within this sample yield the same CDR3.

Profiling relied on immunoSEQ multiplex PCR, and the TCRdb table lists in-frame clones only, not all of them. The sample includes over 65,000 clones, roughly nine tenths of them seen just once. J gave up 2 bases and V 8 bases, and 4 bases lay outside the gene matches. The length of the CDR3 is 13 residues. Germline V lookup: CDR1 MNHEY, CDR2 SMNVEV (reference sequence). Described time point: pretreatment peripheral blood. Sequences were derived from PBMCs, sampled around atezolizumab (anti-PD-L1) treatment. The source of this sequence is a man aged 70-80 years with urothelial cancer. The chain couples TRBV27 to TRBJ1-1, with TRBD1 matching 8 bases. As DNA, the CDR3 is TGTGCCAGCTCGGGACAGGACAACACTGAAGCTTTCTTT. Translating gives CASSGQDNTEAFF.